The rows below give T cell receptor beta chains drawn from one sample of a study of blood T cell repertoires in COVID-19. The assay was immunoSEQ multiplex PCR, and TCRdb's table has in-frame clones only and misses some. The data hold under 60,000 clones, with more than 75% observed a single time. Specimen: peripheral blood. The receptor source for this set is a woman in her sixties or seventies with COVID-19, enrolled during active disease. The CDR3 runs from the conserved cysteine through the conserved F or W. A D gene is named only where the DNA matches it firmly. Clone size appears in some rows only: once, few, many, or a class for an expanded clone.

D gene: TRBD1
clone size: .
V gene: TRBV19
J gene: TRBJ1-5
CDR3 protein: CASSITGVLGIQPQHF
CDR3 DNA: TGTGCCAGTAGTATAACAGGGGTCTTAGGTATACAGCCCCAGCATTTT

D gene: TRBD1
clone size: .
V gene: TRBV11-2
J gene: TRBJ2-7
CDR3 protein: CASSSTRVGTGNYEQYF
CDR3 DNA: TGTGCCAGCAGCTCTACTCGTGTAGGGACAGGGAACTACGAGCAGTACTTC

D gene: .
clone size: .
V gene: TRBV9
J gene: TRBJ2-1
CDR3 protein: CASSLGITYNEQFF
CDR3 DNA: TGTGCCAGCAGCCTCGGGATCACCTACAATGAGCAGTTCTTC

D gene: .
clone size: .
V gene: TRBV10-3
J gene: TRBJ1-1
CDR3 protein: CAIGRGNTEAFF
CDR3 DNA: TGTGCCATCGGGAGGGGAAACACTGAAGCTTTCTTT

D gene: TRBD1
clone size: .
V gene: TRBV7-8
J gene: TRBJ1-3
CDR3 protein: CASSPAWDSSGNTIYF
CDR3 DNA: TGTGCCAGCAGCCCCGCGTGGGACAGCTCTGGAAACACCATATATTTT

D gene: .
clone size: .
V gene: TRBV6-7
J gene: TRBJ1-5
CDR3 protein: CASSSKDSYNQPQHF
CDR3 DNA: TGTGCCAGCAGTTCAAAGGACAGTTACAATCAGCCCCAGCATTTT

D gene: TRBD2
clone size: .
V gene: TRBV19
J gene: TRBJ2-7
CDR3 protein: CASSAGLAGAGAHEQYF
CDR3 DNA: TGTGCCAGTAGTGCGGGACTAGCGGGAGCTGGGGCGCACGAGCAGTACTTC

D gene: .
clone size: .
V gene: TRBV5-1
J gene: TRBJ2-1
CDR3 protein: CASSLTGSYNEQFF
CDR3 DNA: TGCGCCAGCAGCTTAACAGGCTCCTACAATGAGCAGTTCTTC

D gene: .
clone size: medium-sized
V gene: TRBV5-5
J gene: TRBJ1-2
CDR3 protein: CASSIGVNYGYTF
CDR3 DNA: TGTGCCAGCAGCATAGGGGTCAACTATGGCTACACCTTC

D gene: .
clone size: .
V gene: TRBV7-9
J gene: TRBJ2-1
CDR3 protein: CASSHTTGPVGHDQFF
CDR3 DNA: TGTGCCAGCAGCCATACTACAGGGCCAGTGGGGCATGATCAGTTCTTC

D gene: .
clone size: .
V gene: TRBV28
J gene: TRBJ2-1
CDR3 protein: CASRTGGPNYNEQFF
CDR3 DNA: TGTGCCAGCAGGACGGGCGGGCCCAACTACAATGAGCAGTTCTTC

D gene: .
clone size: .
V gene: TRBV30
J gene: TRBJ1-2
CDR3 protein: CAWSPAYGYTF
CDR3 DNA: TGTGCCTGGAGTCCCGCGTATGGCTACACCTTC

D gene: .
clone size: .
V gene: TRBV14
J gene: TRBJ2-7
CDR3 protein: CASSADSNSYEQYF
CDR3 DNA: TGTGCCAGCAGCGCCGACTCCAACTCCTACGAGCAGTACTTC

D gene: TRBD2
clone size: .
V gene: TRBV7-7
J gene: TRBJ2-1
CDR3 protein: CASSRGLAGDNEQFF
CDR3 DNA: TGTGCTAGCAGCCGCGGACTAGCGGGAGACAATGAGCAGTTCTTC

D gene: .
clone size: once
V gene: TRBV10-3
J gene: TRBJ1-1
CDR3 protein: CAITPDRSTEAFF
CDR3 DNA: TGTGCCATCACTCCCGACAGATCCACTGAAGCTTTCTTT

D gene: TRBD1
clone size: few
V gene: TRBV3-1/TRBV3-2
J gene: TRBJ2-1
CDR3 protein: CASSRDLAWGQGGEQFF
CDR3 DNA: TGTGCCAGCAGCCGAGATCTCGCTTGGGGACAGGGTGGTGAGCAGTTCTTC

D gene: TRBD2
clone size: .
V gene: TRBV6-2/TRBV6-3
J gene: TRBJ2-1
CDR3 protein: CASSLVAGAYNEQFF
CDR3 DNA: TGTGCCAGCAGTTTAGTAGCGGGAGCCTACAATGAGCAGTTCTTC

D gene: .
clone size: .
V gene: TRBV7-8
J gene: TRBJ1-5
CDR3 protein: CASSLAGDQPQHF
CDR3 DNA: TGTGCCAGCAGCTTAGCAGGAGATCAGCCCCAGCATTTT

D gene: TRBD1
clone size: .
V gene: TRBV12-5
J gene: TRBJ2-2
CDR3 protein: CASGLPRDRGLTGELFF
CDR3 DNA: TGTGCTAGTGGTTTGCCGCGAGACAGGGGGCTGACCGGGGAGCTGTTTTTT

D gene: .
clone size: .
V gene: TRBV10-3
J gene: TRBJ2-5
CDR3 protein: CAISRGQETQYF
CDR3 DNA: TGTGCCATAAGCAGGGGTCAGGAGACCCAGTACTTC

D gene: .
clone size: .
V gene: TRBV5-4
J gene: TRBJ1-3
CDR3 protein: CASSFGGEVLGGNTIYF
CDR3 DNA: TGTGCCAGCAGCTTTGGGGGCGAGGTACTCGGGGGAAACACCATATATTTT

D gene: .
clone size: .
V gene: TRBV5-4
J gene: TRBJ1-1
CDR3 protein: CASSLGGGLLEAFF
CDR3 DNA: TGTGCCAGCAGCTTGGGTGGGGGGTTGCTTGAAGCTTTCTTT

D gene: .
clone size: .
V gene: TRBV4-1
J gene: TRBJ2-5
CDR3 protein: CASSHPGSGETQYF
CDR3 DNA: TGCGCCAGCAGCCATCCTGGTAGCGGTGAGACCCAGTACTTC

D gene: TRBD2
clone size: .
V gene: TRBV19
J gene: TRBJ2-7
CDR3 protein: CASSPAGEAYEQYF
CDR3 DNA: TGTGCCAGTAGCCCAGCGGGAGAAGCCTACGAGCAGTACTTC